The source of this T cell receptor beta chain is a study of OX40 agonist ivuxolimab in advanced cancers. About this clone: Antigen specificity is unknown.

Sequenced by immunoSEQ multiplex PCR; TCRdb stores in-frame clones only, minus some. The sample gives roughly 80,000 clones, about 86% of which show up once; 1.5% to 2% is in the top ten. The V end was cut by 3 bases, the J end by 2 bases, with 7 bases between. Germline V gives CDR1 SGHAT, CDR2 FQDESV (reference sequence). This CDR3 has 13 amino acids. Whole-study findings and limits: No determination was made of the antigen specificity of the expanded peripheral T cells. CD8+ T cells averaged more expanded clones than CD4+. Within 6 weeks, CD4+ and CD8+ blood T cells expanded clonally at 0.1 to 3.0 mg/kg.

Blood was sampled at baseline, cycle 4 day 1, and cycle 7 day 1. This sample comprised CD4+ or CD8+ T cells sorted from blood, obtained in a trial of the OX40 agonist ivuxolimab. The receptor comes from an adult with an advanced solid tumor such as melanoma, head and neck, liver or kidney cancer. V and J are TRBV11-1 and TRBJ2-5; no clear D gene. The CDR3 sequence: CASSFRIQETQYF. In DNA form, the CDR3 reads TGTGCCAGCAGCTTCCGAATACAAGAGACCCAGTACTTC.